The entry below describes one TCR beta chain. Only in-frame clones appear in the TCRdb table, and some are missing; sequencing was by immunoSEQ multiplex PCR. Here the sample spans roughly 72,000 clones, approximately 95% being singletons. The data belong to a study of T cell changes during pregnancy in multiple sclerosis. CDR3 length: 15 amino acids. Trimming cost V 4 bases and J 2 bases; bases outside gene matches: 7. Germline CDR1 and CDR2: SGHRS and YFSETQ. The chain uses TRBV5-1 and TRBJ1-1; 8 bases are shared with TRBD1. The starting material was CD4+ T cells from peripheral blood mononuclear cells, obtained after pregnancy. This TCR came from a female donor with multiple sclerosis, enrolled in a pregnancy study. The CDR3 coding sequence is TGCGCCAGCAGCCTGGCAGGGACAGGTAACACTGAAGCTTTCTTT. Its protein product is CASSLAGTGNTEAFF.